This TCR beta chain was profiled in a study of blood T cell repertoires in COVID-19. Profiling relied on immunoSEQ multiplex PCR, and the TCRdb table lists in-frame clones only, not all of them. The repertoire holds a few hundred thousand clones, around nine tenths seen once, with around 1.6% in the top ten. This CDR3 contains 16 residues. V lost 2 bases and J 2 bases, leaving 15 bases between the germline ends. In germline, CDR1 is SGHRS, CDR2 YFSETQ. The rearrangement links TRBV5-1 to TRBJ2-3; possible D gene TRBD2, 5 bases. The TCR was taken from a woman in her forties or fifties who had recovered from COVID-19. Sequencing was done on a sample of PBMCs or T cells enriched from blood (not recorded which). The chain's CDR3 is CASSFGLAPNTDTQYF. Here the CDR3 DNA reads TGCGCCAGCAGCTTTGGCCTAGCTCCTAACACAGATACGCAGTATTTT. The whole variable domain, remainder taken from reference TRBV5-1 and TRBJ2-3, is KAGVTQTPRYLIKTRGQQVTLSCSPISGHRSVSWYQQTPGQGLQFLFEYFSETQRNKGNFPGRFSGRQFSNSRSEMNVSTLELGDSALYLCASSFGLAPNTDTQYFGPGTRLTVL.